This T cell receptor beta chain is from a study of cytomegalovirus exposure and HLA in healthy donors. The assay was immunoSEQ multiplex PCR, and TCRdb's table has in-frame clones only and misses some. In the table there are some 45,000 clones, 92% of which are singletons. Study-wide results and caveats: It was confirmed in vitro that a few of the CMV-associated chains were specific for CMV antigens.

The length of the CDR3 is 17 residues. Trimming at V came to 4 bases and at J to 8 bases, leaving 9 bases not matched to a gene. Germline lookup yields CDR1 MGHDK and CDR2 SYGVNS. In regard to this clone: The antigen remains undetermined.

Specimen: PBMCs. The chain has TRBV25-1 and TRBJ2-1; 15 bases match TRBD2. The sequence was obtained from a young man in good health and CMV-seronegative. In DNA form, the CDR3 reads TGTGCCAGCAGTGCCAGGACTAGCGGGAGGGCCGACGATGAGCAGTTCTTC. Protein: CASSARTSGRADDEQFF. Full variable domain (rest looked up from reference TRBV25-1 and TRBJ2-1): EADIYQTPRYLVIGTGKKITLECSQTMGHDKMYWYQQDPGMELHLIHYSYGVNSTEKGDLSSESTVSRIRTEHFPLTLESARPSHTSQYLCASSARTSGRADDEQFFGPGTRLTVL.